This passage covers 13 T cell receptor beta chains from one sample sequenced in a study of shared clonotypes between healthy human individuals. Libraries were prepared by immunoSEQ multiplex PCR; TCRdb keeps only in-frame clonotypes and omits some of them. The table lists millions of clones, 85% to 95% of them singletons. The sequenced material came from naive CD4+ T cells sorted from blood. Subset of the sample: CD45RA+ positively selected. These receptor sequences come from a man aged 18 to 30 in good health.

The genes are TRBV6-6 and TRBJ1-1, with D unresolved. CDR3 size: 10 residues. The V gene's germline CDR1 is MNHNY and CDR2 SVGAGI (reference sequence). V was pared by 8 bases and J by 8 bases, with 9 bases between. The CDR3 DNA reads TGTGCCAGCGGCAAGGCCGAAGCTTTCTTT. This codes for CASGKAEAFF.

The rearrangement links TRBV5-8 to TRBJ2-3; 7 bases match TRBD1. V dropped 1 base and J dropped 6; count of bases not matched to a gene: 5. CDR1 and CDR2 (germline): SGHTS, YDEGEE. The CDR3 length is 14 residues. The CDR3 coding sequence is TGTGCCAGCAGCTTGCGACAGGGATCCGATACGCAGTATTTT. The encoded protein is CASSLRQGSDTQYF.

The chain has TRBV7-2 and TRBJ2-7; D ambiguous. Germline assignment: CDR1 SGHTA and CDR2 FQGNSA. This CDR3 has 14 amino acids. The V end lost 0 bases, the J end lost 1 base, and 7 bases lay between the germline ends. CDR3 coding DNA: TGTGCCAGCAGCTTAGCGGCACAATCCTACGAGCAGTACTTC. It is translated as CASSLAAQSYEQYF. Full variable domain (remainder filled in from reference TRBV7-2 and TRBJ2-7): GAGVSQSPSNKVTEKGKDVELRCDPISGHTALYWYRQSLGQGLEFLIYFQGNSAPDKSGLPSDRFSAERTGGSVSTLTIQRTQQEDSAVYLCASSLAAQSYEQYFGPGTRLTVT.

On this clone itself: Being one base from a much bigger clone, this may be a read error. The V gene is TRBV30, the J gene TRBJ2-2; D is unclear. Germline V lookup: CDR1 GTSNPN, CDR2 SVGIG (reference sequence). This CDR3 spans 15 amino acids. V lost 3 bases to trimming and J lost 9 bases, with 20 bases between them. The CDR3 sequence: CAWSVQLGIGRELFF. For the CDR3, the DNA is TGTGCCTGGAGCGTTCAGTTGGGGATAGGCAGGGAGCTGTTTTTT. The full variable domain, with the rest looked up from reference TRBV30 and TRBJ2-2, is SQTIHQWPATLVQPVGSPLSLECTVEGTSNPNLYWYRQAAGRGLQLLFYSVGIGQISSEVPQNLSASRPQDRQFILSSKKLLLSDSGFYLCAWSVQLGIGRELFFGEGSRLTVL.

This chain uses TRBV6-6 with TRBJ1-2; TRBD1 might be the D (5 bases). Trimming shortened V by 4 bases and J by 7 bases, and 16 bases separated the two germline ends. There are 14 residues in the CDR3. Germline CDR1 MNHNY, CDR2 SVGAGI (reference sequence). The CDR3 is CASSFPGTASGYTF. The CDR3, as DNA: TGTGCCAGCAGTTTCCCCGGGACGGCGAGTGGCTACACCTTC.

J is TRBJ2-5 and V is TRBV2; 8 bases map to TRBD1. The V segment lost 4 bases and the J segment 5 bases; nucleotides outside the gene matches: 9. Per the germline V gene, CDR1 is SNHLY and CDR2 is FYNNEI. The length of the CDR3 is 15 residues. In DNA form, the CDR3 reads TGTGCCAGCAGTGCGGACAGGGTTGATATTGAGACCCAGTACTTC. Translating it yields CASSADRVDIETQYF.

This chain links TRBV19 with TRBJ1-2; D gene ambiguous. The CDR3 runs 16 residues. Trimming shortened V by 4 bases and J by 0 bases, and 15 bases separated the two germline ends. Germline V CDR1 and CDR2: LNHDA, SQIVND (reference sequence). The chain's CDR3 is CASSTDPRPSNYGYTF. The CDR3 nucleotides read TGTGCCAGTAGTACCGACCCCAGGCCTTCTAACTATGGCTACACCTTC.

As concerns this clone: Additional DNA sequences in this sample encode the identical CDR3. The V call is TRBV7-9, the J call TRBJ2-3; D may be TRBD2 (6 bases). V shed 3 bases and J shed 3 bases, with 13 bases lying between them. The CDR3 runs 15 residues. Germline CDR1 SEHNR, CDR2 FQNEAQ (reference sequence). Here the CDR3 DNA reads TGTGCCAGCAGCTTGGAGGGAAGAGCGACAGATACGCAGTATTTT. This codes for CASSLEGRATDTQYF.

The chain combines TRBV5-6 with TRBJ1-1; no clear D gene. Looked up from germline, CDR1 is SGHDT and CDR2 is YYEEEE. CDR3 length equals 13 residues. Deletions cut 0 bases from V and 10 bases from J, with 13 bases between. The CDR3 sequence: CASSLASGLGAFF. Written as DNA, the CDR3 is TGTGCCAGCAGCTTGGCCTCAGGCCTGGGAGCTTTCTTT.

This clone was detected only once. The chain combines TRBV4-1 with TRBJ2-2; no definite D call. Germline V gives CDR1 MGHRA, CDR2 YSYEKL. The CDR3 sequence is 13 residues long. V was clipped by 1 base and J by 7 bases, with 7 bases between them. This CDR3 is CASSQVLGGELFF. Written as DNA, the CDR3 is TGCGCCAGCAGCCAAGTTCTCGGCGGGGAGCTGTTTTTT.

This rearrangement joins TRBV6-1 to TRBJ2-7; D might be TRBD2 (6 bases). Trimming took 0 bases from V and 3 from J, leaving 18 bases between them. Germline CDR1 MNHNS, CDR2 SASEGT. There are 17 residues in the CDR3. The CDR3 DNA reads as TGTGCCAGCAGTGAAGCGCTGGGTAGCGGAGGACGCTACGAGCAGTACTTC. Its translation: CASSEALGSGGRYEQYF.

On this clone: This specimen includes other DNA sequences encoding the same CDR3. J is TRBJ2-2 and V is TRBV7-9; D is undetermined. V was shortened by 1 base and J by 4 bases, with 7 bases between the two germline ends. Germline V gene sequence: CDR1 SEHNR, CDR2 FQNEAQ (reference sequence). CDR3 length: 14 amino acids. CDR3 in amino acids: CASSLVPGTGELFF. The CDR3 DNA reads TGTGCCAGCAGCTTAGTTCCGGGCACCGGGGAGCTGTTTTTT. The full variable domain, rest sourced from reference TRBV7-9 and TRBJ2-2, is DTGVSQNPRHKITKRGQNVTFRCDPISEHNRLYWYRQTLGQGPEFLTYFQNEAQLEKSRLLSDRFSAERPKGSFSTLEIQRTEQGDSAMYLCASSLVPGTGELFFGEGSRLTVL.

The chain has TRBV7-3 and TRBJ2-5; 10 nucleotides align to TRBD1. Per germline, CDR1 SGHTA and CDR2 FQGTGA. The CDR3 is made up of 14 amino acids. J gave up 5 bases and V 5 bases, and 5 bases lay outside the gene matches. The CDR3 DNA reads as TGTGCCAGCAGCATGGGACAGGGGATGGAGACCCAGTACTTC. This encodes CASSMGQGMETQYF.